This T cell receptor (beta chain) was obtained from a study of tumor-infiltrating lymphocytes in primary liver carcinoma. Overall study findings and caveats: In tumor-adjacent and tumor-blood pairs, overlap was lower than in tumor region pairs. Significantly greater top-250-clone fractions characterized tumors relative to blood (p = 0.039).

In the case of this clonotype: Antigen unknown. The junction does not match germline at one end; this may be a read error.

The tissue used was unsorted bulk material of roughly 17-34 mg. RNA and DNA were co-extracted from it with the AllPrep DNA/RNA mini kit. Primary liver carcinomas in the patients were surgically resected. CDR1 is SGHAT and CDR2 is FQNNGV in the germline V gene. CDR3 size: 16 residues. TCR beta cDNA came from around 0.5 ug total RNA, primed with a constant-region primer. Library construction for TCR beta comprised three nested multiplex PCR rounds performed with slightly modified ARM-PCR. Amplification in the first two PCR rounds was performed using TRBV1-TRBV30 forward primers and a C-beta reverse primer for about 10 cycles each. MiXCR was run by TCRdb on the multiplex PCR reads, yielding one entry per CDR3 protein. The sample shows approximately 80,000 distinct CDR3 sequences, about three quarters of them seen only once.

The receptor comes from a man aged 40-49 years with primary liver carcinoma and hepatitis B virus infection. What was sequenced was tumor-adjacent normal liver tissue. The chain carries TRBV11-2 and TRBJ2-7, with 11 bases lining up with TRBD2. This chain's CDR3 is CASSLDGPSGRYGQHF. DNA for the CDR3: TGTGCCAGCAGCTTAGATGGGCCTAGCGGGAGGTACGGGCAGCACTTC.